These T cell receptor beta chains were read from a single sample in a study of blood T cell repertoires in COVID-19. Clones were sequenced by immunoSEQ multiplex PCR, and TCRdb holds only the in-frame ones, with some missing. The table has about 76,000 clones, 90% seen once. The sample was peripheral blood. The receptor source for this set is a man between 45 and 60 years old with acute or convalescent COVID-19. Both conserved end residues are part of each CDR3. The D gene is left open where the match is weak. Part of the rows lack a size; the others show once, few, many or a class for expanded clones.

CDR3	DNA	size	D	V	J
CASSLSGGEQYF	TGTGCCAGCAGCTTGTCAGGGGGTGAGCAGTACTTC	-	TRBD1	TRBV7-3	TRBJ2-7
CASSYDRYNEQFF	TGTGCCAGCAGTTACGACAGGTACAATGAGCAGTTCTTC	-	-	TRBV6-5	TRBJ2-1
CASSFSGVANEKLFF	TGTGCCAGCAGCTTCTCAGGGGTAGCTAATGAAAAACTGTTTTTT	-	-	TRBV7-9	TRBJ1-4
CASSLSLVVVMNTEAFF	TGTGCCAGCAGTCTTTCTCTGGTGGTAGTCATGAACACTGAAGCTTTCTTT	once	-	TRBV28	TRBJ1-1
CASSDWGRRGAEAFF	TGTGCCAGCAGTGATTGGGGGCGTCGTGGGGCTGAAGCTTTCTTT	-	-	TRBV6-2/TRBV6-3	TRBJ1-1
CASIPDRGGTEAFF	TGTGCCAGCATCCCTGACAGGGGAGGCACTGAAGCTTTCTTT	-	TRBD1	TRBV2	TRBJ1-1
CASSVGRRETQYF	TGTGCCAGCAGCGTAGGTAGGAGAGAGACCCAGTACTTC	-	-	TRBV9	TRBJ2-5
CAISGGLAGSYNEQFF	TGTGCCATCAGCGGTGGACTAGCGGGGTCCTACAATGAGCAGTTCTTC	once	TRBD2	TRBV10-3	TRBJ2-1
CASVIQGENTEAFF	TGCGCCAGCGTTATACAGGGAGAGAACACTGAAGCTTTCTTT	-	-	TRBV10-1	TRBJ1-1
CASSYTGDPNTEAFF	TGTGCCAGCAGCTATACGGGGGATCCGAACACTGAAGCTTTCTTT	once	-	TRBV11-1	TRBJ1-1
CASSPRDSSNTGELFF	TGCGCCAGCAGCCCACGGGACAGCTCGAACACCGGGGAGCTGTTTTTT	-	TRBD1	TRBV4-1	TRBJ2-2
CASSVGGTGEEKLFF	TGTGCCAGCAGCGTAGGGGGGACAGGGGAGGAAAAACTGTTTTTT	-	TRBD1	TRBV9	TRBJ1-4
CASSSQTRRSYEQYF	TGTGCCAGCAGTTCCCAGACTAGGAGGTCCTACGAGCAGTACTTC	-	-	TRBV11-2	TRBJ2-7
CAWIPTRDRGGGYTF	TGTGCCTGGATCCCAACCCGGGACAGGGGCGGTGGCTACACCTTC	-	TRBD1	TRBV30	TRBJ1-2
CASSPLRGSDNYGYTF	TGTGCCAGCAGTCCCCTCAGGGGAAGTGATAACTATGGCTACACCTTC	-	-	TRBV3-1/TRBV3-2	TRBJ1-2
CASSSGTSARYNEQFF	TGTGCCAGCAGTTCCGGGACTAGCGCACGTTACAATGAGCAGTTCTTC	-	TRBD2	TRBV28	TRBJ2-1
CASNRDYTEAFF	TGTGCCAGCAATAGGGACTACACTGAAGCTTTCTTT	-	-	TRBV28	TRBJ1-1
CASSVRDSSLAGVSNTQYF	TGTGCCAGCAGCGTCCGGGACAGCTCACTAGCGGGAGTCTCAAATACGCAGTATTTT	-	TRBD2	TRBV7-6	TRBJ2-3
CASSEARDLTKNIQYF	TGTGCCAGCAGTGAAGCGAGGGATTTAACCAAAAACATTCAGTACTTC	-	-	TRBV2	TRBJ2-4
CASSYSGFYGYTF	TGTGCCAGCAGCTACTCCGGGTTCTATGGCTACACCTTC	-	-	TRBV7-9	TRBJ1-2
CASKSWFF	TGCGCCAGCAAGAGTTGGTTTTTT	-	-	TRBV10-1	TRBJ1-4
CASSLQGAGEKLFF	TGTGCCAGCAGTTTACAGGGTGCAGGCGAAAAACTGTTTTTT	-	-	TRBV27	TRBJ1-4
CASSLGQGGTEAFF	TGTGCCAGCAGCTTGGGTCAGGGCGGCACTGAAGCTTTCTTT	-	-	TRBV5-6	TRBJ1-1
CASSPGTGNYEQYF	TGTGCCAGCTCACCTGGGACAGGGAACTACGAGCAGTACTTC	-	TRBD1	TRBV18	TRBJ2-7
CASSPIPRGETQYF	TGTGCCAGCAGTCCAATTCCCCGAGGAGAGACCCAGTACTTC	-	-	TRBV6-5	TRBJ2-5
CASSLDWGTTSYEQYF	TGCGCCAGCAGCTTGGATTGGGGGACTACGTCCTACGAGCAGTACTTC	-	TRBD2	TRBV5-1	TRBJ2-7
CASSIRAQETQYF	TGTGCCAGCTCCATCAGGGCGCAAGAGACCCAGTACTTC	-	-	TRBV18	TRBJ2-5
CAISESGYGGLAGLGDEQYF	TGTGCCATCAGTGAGTCTGGGTACGGTGGACTAGCGGGGTTAGGGGACGAGCAGTACTTC	-	TRBD2	TRBV10-3	TRBJ2-7
CASSLYREGNSPLHF	TGTGCCAGCAGCTTGTACAGGGAGGGAAATTCACCCCTCCACTTT	few	-	TRBV7-3	TRBJ1-6
CASSLAGTSTGELFF	TGTGCCAGCAGCTTGGCCGGAACTAGCACTGGGGAGCTGTTTTTT	-	-	TRBV5-4	TRBJ2-2
CASSGDSSTDTQYF	TGTGCCAGCAGCGGGGACTCGTCCACAGATACGCAGTATTTT	-	-	TRBV5-4	TRBJ2-3
CASSESGGKMQYF	TGTGCCAGCAGTGAGTCAGGCGGGAAGATGCAGTATTTT	-	-	TRBV2	TRBJ2-3
CASSLSDRGPYEQYF	TGTGCCAGCAGTTTGTCGGACAGGGGACCCTACGAGCAGTACTTC	-	TRBD1	TRBV27	TRBJ2-7
CASSIVASTDTQYF	TGTGCCAGTAGTATAGTGGCCAGCACAGATACGCAGTATTTT	-	-	TRBV19	TRBJ2-3
CASSSLAGAGNEQFF	TGTGCCAGCAGCTCTTTAGCGGGGGCCGGTAATGAGCAGTTCTTC	-	TRBD2	TRBV5-4	TRBJ2-1
CASSRHVARGGELFF	TGTGCCAGCAGCCGCCATGTAGCGCGGGGCGGGGAGCTGTTTTTT	-	-	TRBV3-1/TRBV3-2	TRBJ2-2
CASSMPGTEYGYTF	TGTGCCAGTAGTATGCCCGGGACAGAATACGGCTACACCTTC	-	TRBD1	TRBV19	TRBJ1-2
CASSITGRDYGYTF	TGTGCCAGTAGTATCACCGGCAGGGACTATGGCTACACCTTC	-	-	TRBV19	TRBJ1-2
CASSIVAGGQNEQFF	TGTGCCAGTAGTATAGTAGCGGGGGGGCAAAATGAGCAGTTCTTC	-	TRBD2	TRBV19	TRBJ2-1
CATSSPLSPQHF	TGTGCCACCAGCAGCCCCCTGTCGCCCCAGCATTTT	-	-	TRBV15	TRBJ1-5
CASSFQTSGIYEQYF	TGTGCCAGCAGCTTCCAGACTAGCGGGATATACGAGCAGTACTTC	-	TRBD2	TRBV5-5	TRBJ2-7
CASSLIRGIRWNTEAFF	TGTGCCAGCAGCTTAATTCGGGGGATTAGGTGGAACACTGAAGCTTTCTTT	-	-	TRBV7-9	TRBJ1-1
CASSVGGGASDTQYF	TGTGCCAGCAGCGTAGGAGGGGGCGCTTCTGATACGCAGTATTTT	-	TRBD1	TRBV9	TRBJ2-3
CASSSRTGRNTEAFF	TGTGCCAGCAGCTCAAGGACAGGGAGGAACACTGAAGCTTTCTTT	once	TRBD1	TRBV7-9	TRBJ1-1
CASSLSGRRYNEQFF	TGTGCCAGCAGCTTAAGCGGGAGACGGTACAATGAGCAGTTCTTC	-	TRBD2	TRBV11-3	TRBJ2-1
CASSLQRGNTEAFF	TGCGCCAGCAGTCTACAGCGGGGGAACACTGAAGCTTTCTTT	-	-	TRBV4-1	TRBJ1-1
CASSFRDRGIIEAFF	TGTGCCAGCAGCTTCCGGGACAGGGGGATTATCGAAGCTTTCTTT	once	TRBD1	TRBV5-5	TRBJ1-1
CASSSTSGGITDTQYF	TGTGCCAGCAGCTCGACTAGCGGGGGAATCACAGATACGCAGTATTTT	-	TRBD2	TRBV7-2	TRBJ2-3
CASSPIYPGGANYGYTF	TGTGCCAGCAGTCCTATATACCCAGGGGGCGCAAACTATGGCTACACCTTC	-	TRBD1	TRBV27	TRBJ1-2
CASSLKSGNEQFF	TGTGCCAGCAGCTTAAAATCGGGCAATGAGCAGTTCTTC	-	-	TRBV11-2	TRBJ2-1
CASSLGQGTNYGYTF	TGTGCCAGCAGCTTAGGACAGGGGACTAACTATGGCTACACCTTC	-	TRBD1	TRBV13	TRBJ1-2
CASSQEGTSGGDTQYF	TGTGCCAGCAGCCAAGAAGGGACTAGCGGGGGAGATACGCAGTATTTT	-	TRBD2	TRBV4-2	TRBJ2-3
CASSSGDRGRSVSYEQYF	TGTGCCAGCAGCTCGGGGGACAGGGGGCGATCAGTCTCCTACGAGCAGTACTTC	-	TRBD1	TRBV7-9	TRBJ2-7
CSVELGGRPDLEYEQYF	TGCAGCGTTGAACTAGGCGGGAGGCCCGATCTTGAGTACGAGCAGTACTTC	-	TRBD2	TRBV29-1	TRBJ2-7
CASRGFPGGSNQPQHF	TGTGCCAGTAGGGGCTTCCCAGGGGGGAGCAATCAGCCCCAGCATTTT	once	TRBD1	TRBV19	TRBJ1-5
CATNSGGDETGELFF	TGTGCCACCAACAGCGGGGGAGACGAGACCGGGGAGCTGTTTTTT	-	TRBD2	TRBV10-3	TRBJ2-2
CASRLRLSSYNEQFF	TGTGCCAGCAGACTCAGGTTGAGCTCCTACAATGAGCAGTTCTTC	-	-	TRBV27	TRBJ2-1
CASGEGGNQPQHF	TGTGCCAGTGGGGAGGGGGGGAACCAGCCCCAGCATTTT	-	-	TRBV19	TRBJ1-5
CASSFGARDTGELFF	TGTGCCAGCAGCTTTGGGGCACGGGACACCGGGGAGCTGTTTTTT	-	-	TRBV11-2	TRBJ2-2
CASNLQVNTEAFF	TGTGCCAGCAACTTACAGGTGAACACTGAAGCTTTCTTT	-	-	TRBV7-8	TRBJ1-1